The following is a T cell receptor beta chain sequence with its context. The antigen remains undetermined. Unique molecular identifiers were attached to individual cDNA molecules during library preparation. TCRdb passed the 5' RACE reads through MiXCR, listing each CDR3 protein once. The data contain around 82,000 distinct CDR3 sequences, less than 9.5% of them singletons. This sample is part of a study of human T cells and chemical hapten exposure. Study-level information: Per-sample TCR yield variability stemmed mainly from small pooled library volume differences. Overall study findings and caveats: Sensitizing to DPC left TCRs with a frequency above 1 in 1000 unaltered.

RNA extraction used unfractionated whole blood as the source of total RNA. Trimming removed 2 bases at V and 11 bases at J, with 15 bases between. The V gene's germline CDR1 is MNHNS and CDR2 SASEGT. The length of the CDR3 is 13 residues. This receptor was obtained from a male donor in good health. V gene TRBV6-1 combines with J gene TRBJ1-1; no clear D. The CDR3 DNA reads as TGTGCCAGCAGTGAAAGTCAACAGACCACGGCTTTCTTT. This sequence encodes CASSESQQTTAFF.